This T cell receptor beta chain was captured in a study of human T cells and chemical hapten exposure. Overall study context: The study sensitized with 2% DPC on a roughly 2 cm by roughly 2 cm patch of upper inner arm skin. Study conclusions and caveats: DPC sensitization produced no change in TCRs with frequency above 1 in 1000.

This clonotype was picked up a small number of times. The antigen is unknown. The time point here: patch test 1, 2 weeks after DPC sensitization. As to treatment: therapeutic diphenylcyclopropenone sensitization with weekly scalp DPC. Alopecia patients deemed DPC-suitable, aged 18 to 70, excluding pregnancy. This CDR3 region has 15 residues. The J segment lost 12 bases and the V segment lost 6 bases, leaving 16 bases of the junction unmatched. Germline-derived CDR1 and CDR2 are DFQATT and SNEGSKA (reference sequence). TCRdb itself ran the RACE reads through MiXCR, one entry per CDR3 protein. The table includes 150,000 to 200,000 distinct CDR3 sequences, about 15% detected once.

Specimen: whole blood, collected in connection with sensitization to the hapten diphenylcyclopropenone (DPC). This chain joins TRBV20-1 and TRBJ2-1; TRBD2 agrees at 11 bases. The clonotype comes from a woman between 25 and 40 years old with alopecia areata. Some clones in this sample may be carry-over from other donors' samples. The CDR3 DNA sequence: TGCAGTGCCAATTCTCCGGGACTAGCGGCCCAAGGGCAGTTCTTC. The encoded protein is CSANSPGLAAQGQFF.